Following are 16 T cell receptor beta chains from one sample sequenced in a study of technical replicates of blood from a few donors. Only in-frame clones appear in the TCRdb table, and some are missing; sequencing was by immunoSEQ multiplex PCR. Among under 75,000 clones, around 92% were seen once, and the ten largest hold 3.5% to 5.5%. Sequencing was carried out using PBMCs. The receptors shown here come from a human donor in good health. Some clones in this sample may be carry-over from other donors' samples.

The chain uses TRBV19 and TRBJ2-1; possibly TRBD2 for D (5 bases). CDR3 size: 15 residues. Germline-derived CDR1 and CDR2 are LNHDA and SQIVND (reference sequence). V lost 1 base and J lost 0, with 7 bases in between. As DNA, the CDR3 is TGTGCCAGTAGTATAGCGGGAAGCTCCTACAATGAGCAGTTCTTC. Translating gives CASSIAGSSYNEQFF.

The V call is TRBV28, the J call TRBJ1-6; TRBD1 might be the D (5 bases). The CDR3 has 14 amino acids. Germline CDR1 reads MDHEN; CDR2 reads SYDVKM. V lost 2 bases to trimming and J lost 7 bases, with 9 bases between them. The CDR3 DNA reads TGTGCCAGCAGTTTACTTAACAGGAATTCACCCCTCCACTTT. This sequence encodes CASSLLNRNSPLHF.

V and J are TRBV7-2 and TRBJ2-3; 9 bases match TRBD1. CDR1 and CDR2 (germline): SGHTA, FQGNSA. Trimming removed 4 bases from V and 1 base from J; junction bases left unmatched: 3. The CDR3 is 15 residues long. CDR3 in amino acids: CASSSDRGGTDTQYF. Written as DNA, the CDR3 is TGTGCCAGCAGCTCGGACAGGGGAGGCACAGATACGCAGTATTTT.

This clone was seen more than once but under ten times. The chain couples TRBV13 to TRBJ2-5, with unresolved D. The V gene's germline CDR1 is PRHDT and CDR2 FYEKMQ (reference sequence). Trimming removed 2 bases at V and 2 bases at J, with 12 bases between. CDR3 length: 15 residues. CDR3 residues: CASSLLKGEQETQYF. CDR3 sequence (DNA): TGTGCCAGCAGCTTATTGAAAGGAGAGCAAGAGACCCAGTACTTC.

The genes are TRBV19 and TRBJ2-7; 9 bases are shared with TRBD2. CDR1 and CDR2 (germline): LNHDA, SQIVND (reference sequence). This CDR3 has 15 amino acids. V was pared by 9 bases and J by 7 bases, with 16 bases of the junction left unmatched. The CDR3: CASSGASGKTGEQYF. CDR3 nucleotide sequence: TGTGCCAGCTCTGGGGCTAGCGGGAAAACGGGGGAGCAGTACTTC.

V is TRBV7-8 and J is TRBJ1-1, with a weak D call TRBD1 (6 bases). The CDR3 length is 14 residues. Looked up from germline, CDR1 is SGHVS and CDR2 is FQNEAQ. V was pared by 4 bases and J by 4 bases, with 13 bases between. The CDR3 here is CASSSQGIATEAFF. CDR3 coding DNA: TGTGCCAGCAGCTCACAGGGTATTGCCACTGAAGCTTTCTTT.

V is TRBV11-2 and J is TRBJ1-1, with D possibly matching TRBD1 (6 bases). The length of the CDR3 is 13 residues. Trimming pared 5 bases from V and 10 bases from J, leaving 17 bases between. Germline V lookup: CDR1 SGHAT, CDR2 FQNNGV. The CDR3 spells CASSETGILGAFF. As DNA, the CDR3 is TGTGCCAGCAGCGAAACAGGGATATTGGGAGCTTTCTTT.

The chain carries TRBV6-1 and TRBJ2-1, with TRBD2 matching 7 bases. J was trimmed by 0 bases and V by 8 bases; bases with no gene match: 7. CDR1 and CDR2 from the germline V gene are MNHNS and SASEGT. The CDR3 is 15 residues long. The CDR3 coding sequence is TGTGCCAGCGGGAGGGCCCCCTACTCCTACAATGAGCAGTTCTTC. Its protein product is CASGRAPYSYNEQFF.

The chain couples TRBV7-3 to TRBJ2-5, with D possibly TRBD1 on 6 matching bases. Trimming shortened V by 5 bases and J by 4 bases, and 14 bases separated the two germline ends. Germline loops: CDR1 SGHTA, CDR2 FQGTGA. The CDR3 extends over 14 amino acids. Written as DNA, the CDR3 is TGTGCCAGCAGCCCCCTACAGGGTGGAGAGACCCAGTACTTC. Translating gives CASSPLQGGETQYF. Full variable domain (outside the CDR3, taken from reference TRBV7-3 and TRBJ2-5): GAGVSQTPSNKVTEKGKYVELRCDPISGHTALYWYRQSLGQGPEFLIYFQGTGAADDSGLPNDRFFAVRPEGSVSTLKIQRTERGDSAVYLCASSPLQGGETQYFGPGTRLLVL.

As DNA, the CDR3 is TGTGCCAGCAGTGTTAAAACAGGGTCGGGGTCCGGGGAGCTGTTTTTT. It yields the protein CASSVKTGSGSGELFF. The chain is built from TRBV2 and TRBJ2-2; the D gene is possibly TRBD1 (6 bases). Germline assignment: CDR1 SNHLY and CDR2 FYNNEI. The ends were cut back, 4 bases at V and 6 bases at J, with 18 bases in the middle. The CDR3 is made up of 16 amino acids.

The chain recombines TRBV6-1 with TRBJ2-7; 11 bases are a match to TRBD2. This CDR3 comprises 13 residues. The germline CDR1 and CDR2 sequences are MNHNS and SASEGT. V shed 8 bases, J shed 6 bases, and the junction held 6 bases outside the gene matches. CDR3 nucleotide sequence: TGTGCCAGCGTTAGCGGGAGGGGTTCCGAGCAGTACTTC. Translation: CASVSGRGSEQYF.

The chain uses TRBV6-1 and TRBJ1-1; D remains unclear. The germline V gene encodes CDR1 MNHNS and CDR2 SASEGT. The CDR3 has 11 amino acids. V lost 3 bases, J lost 7 bases, and 6 bases lay in between. The CDR3 loop is CASSDGGEAFF. In nucleotides, the CDR3 is TGTGCCAGCAGTGATGGAGGTGAAGCTTTCTTT.

V usage is TRBV7-2 and J usage is TRBJ2-7, with D hard to call. The V gene's germline CDR1 is SGHTA and CDR2 FQGNSA. V lost 5 bases to trimming and J lost 4 bases, with 9 bases between them. CDR3 length: 12 amino acids. Here the CDR3 DNA reads TGTGCCAGCAGCCCGACTGGATACGAGCAGTACTTC. Translated, it gives CASSPTGYEQYF.

The gene calls are TRBV15 and TRBJ2-7; 14 nucleotides line up with TRBD2. V trimming: 5 bases; J trimming: 4 bases; junction bases outside the gene matches: 19. The CDR3 sequence is 20 residues long. Germline CDR1 is LNHNV and CDR2 is YYDKDF (reference sequence). This chain's CDR3 is CATSWGLAGAPGGFTYEQYF. The CDR3 DNA is TGTGCCACCAGCTGGGGACTAGCGGGAGCTCCTGGTGGGTTCACTTACGAGCAGTACTTC. Supplemented by reference TRBV15 and TRBJ2-7, the full variable domain reads DAMVIQNPRYQVTQFGKPVTLSCSQTLNHNVMYWYQQKSSQAPKLLFHYYDKDFNNEADTPDNFQSRRPNTSFCFLDIRSPGLGDTAMYLCATSWGLAGAPGGFTYEQYFGPGTRLTVT.

This chain uses TRBV13 with TRBJ2-7; TRBD1 aligns across 8 bases. CDR3 length: 14 residues. With V trimmed by 5 bases and J by 5 bases, 8 bases remained unmatched. Germline V lookup: CDR1 PRHDT, CDR2 FYEKMQ (reference sequence). CDR3 region: CASSAWTGLNEQYF. The DNA of the CDR3 is TGTGCCAGCAGCGCCTGGACAGGGTTGAACGAGCAGTACTTC.

This chain links TRBV27 with TRBJ1-2, with D maybe TRBD1 (6 bases). V lost 6 bases to trimming and J lost 0 bases, with 14 bases between them. Germline lookup yields CDR1 MNHEY and CDR2 SMNVEV (reference sequence). This CDR3 is 15 amino acids long. The CDR3 bases are TGTGCCAGCAGAAAAACGACAGGTTCTAACTATGGCTACACCTTC. Translation: CASRKTTGSNYGYTF.